This T cell receptor beta chain comes out of a study of brain metastases from non-small cell lung cancer. The method was immunoSEQ multiplex PCR; TCRdb's version includes in-frame clones alone and lacks a portion of them. The sample holds about 1,400 clones; 70% to 90% are singletons and the top ten take 12%. CDR1 and CDR2 from the germline V gene are MDHEN and SYDVKM. The CDR3 runs to 15 residues. Trimming took 3 bases from V and 1 from J; bases not matched to a gene: 2. The origin of this receptor is a donor aged 40 or older with non-small cell lung cancer. Sequencing used tumor-adjacent normal tissue. The chain combines TRBV28 with TRBJ2-3; 9 bases are a match to TRBD2. DNA for the CDR3: TGTGCCAGCAGTTTGCTAGCGGGACGCACAGATACGCAGTATTTT. Amino acids: CASSLLAGRTDTQYF.